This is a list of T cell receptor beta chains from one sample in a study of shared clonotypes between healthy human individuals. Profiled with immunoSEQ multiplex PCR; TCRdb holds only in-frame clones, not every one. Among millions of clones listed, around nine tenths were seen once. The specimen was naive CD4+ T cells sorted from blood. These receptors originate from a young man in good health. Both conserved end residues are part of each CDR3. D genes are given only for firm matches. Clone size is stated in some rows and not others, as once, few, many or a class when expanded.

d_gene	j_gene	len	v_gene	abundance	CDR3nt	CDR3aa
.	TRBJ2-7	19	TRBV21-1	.	TGTGCCAGCAGCAAATACGGGACAGGGTATCCCCAGAAAGACTACGAGCAGTACTTC	CASSKYGTGYPQKDYEQYF
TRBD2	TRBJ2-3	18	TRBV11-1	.	TGTGCCAGCAGCCTTGGACTAGCGGGGCGTTCTAGCACAGATACGCAGTATTTT	CASSLGLAGRSSTDTQYF
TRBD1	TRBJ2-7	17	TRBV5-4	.	TGTGCCAGCAGCTTTACACCCGGGACAGGGGATCCCTACGAGCAGTACTTC	CASSFTPGTGDPYEQYF
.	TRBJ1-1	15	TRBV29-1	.	TGCAGCGTTAGAAAGCAGTCGGACAGTTACACTGAAGCTTTCTTT	CSVRKQSDSYTEAFF
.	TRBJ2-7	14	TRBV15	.	TGTGCCACCAGCAGAGATCAGGTAGCCTACGAGCAGTACTTC	CATSRDQVAYEQYF
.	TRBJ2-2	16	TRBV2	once	TGTGCCAGCAGTGTACTGAGGGGACTCAACACCGGGGAGCTGTTTTTT	CASSVLRGLNTGELFF
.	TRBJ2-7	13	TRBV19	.	TGTGCCAGTAGTATACGGCCGACCTACGAGCAGTACTTC	CASSIRPTYEQYF
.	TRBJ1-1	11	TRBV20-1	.	TGCAGTGCTAGAGGGGACCTTGAAGCTTTCTTT	CSARGDLEAFF
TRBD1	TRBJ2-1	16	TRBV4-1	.	TGCGCCAGCAGCCAAGGGAGACAGGGTCTCGCCAATGAGCAGTTCTTC	CASSQGRQGLANEQFF
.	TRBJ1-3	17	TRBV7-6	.	TGTGCCAGCAGCTTAGCGCCCCAGGAAAATCTTGGAAACACCATATATTTT	CASSLAPQENLGNTIYF
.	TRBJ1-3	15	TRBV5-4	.	TGTGCCAGCAGCTTTGACAGGACCTCTGGAAACACCATATATTTT	CASSFDRTSGNTIYF
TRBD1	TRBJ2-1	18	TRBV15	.	TGTGCCACCAGCAGAGACCAATCGGACAGGCTCACCTACAATGAGCAGTTCTTC	CATSRDQSDRLTYNEQFF
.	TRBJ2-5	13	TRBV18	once	TGTGCCAGCTCACCGGCCCCGTCAGAGACCCAGTACTTC	CASSPAPSETQYF
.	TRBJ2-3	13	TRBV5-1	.	TGCGCCAGCAGCCCTTCGAGCACAGATACGCAGTATTTT	CASSPSSTDTQYF
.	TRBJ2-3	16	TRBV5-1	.	TGCGCCAGCAAGCCTCGCGGGTCGGAAGCCACAGATACGCAGTATTTT	CASKPRGSEATDTQYF
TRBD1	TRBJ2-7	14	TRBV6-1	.	TGTGCCAGCACGGTGGAAGGGGGCCCCTACGAGCAGTACTTC	CASTVEGGPYEQYF
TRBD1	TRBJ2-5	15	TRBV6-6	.	TGTGCCAGCAGTTACACAGGACAGGGTCCAGAGACCCAGTACTTC	CASSYTGQGPETQYF
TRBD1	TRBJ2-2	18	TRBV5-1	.	TGCGCCAGCAGCTTGGCCAATAAACAGGGGCAGGTCACCGGGGAGCTGTTTTTT	CASSLANKQGQVTGELFF
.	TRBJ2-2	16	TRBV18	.	TGTGCCAGCTCACCACCGTCCAAAACGAACACCGGGGAGCTGTTTTTT	CASSPPSKTNTGELFF
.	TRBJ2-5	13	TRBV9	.	TGTGCCAGCAGCCCAGGAATCCAAGAGACCCAGTACTTC	CASSPGIQETQYF
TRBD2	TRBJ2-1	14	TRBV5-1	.	TGCGCCAGCAGCTGGGGACTAGCGGGGGATGAGCAGTTCTTC	CASSWGLAGDEQFF
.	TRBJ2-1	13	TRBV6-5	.	TGTGCCAGCAAAGGAAGCTCCTACAATGAGCAGTTCTTC	CASKGSSYNEQFF
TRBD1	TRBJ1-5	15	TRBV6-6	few	TGTGCCAGCAGAACCGGGACAGGGGACAATCAGCCCCAGCATTTT	CASRTGTGDNQPQHF
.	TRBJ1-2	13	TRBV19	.	TGTGCCAGTAGTCCCGGAATCGGCTATGGCTACACCTTC	CASSPGIGYGYTF
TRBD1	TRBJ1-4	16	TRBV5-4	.	TGTGCCAGCAGCCTGGACAGGTCTGCAACTAATGAAAAACTGTTTTTT	CASSLDRSATNEKLFF
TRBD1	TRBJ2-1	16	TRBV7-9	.	TGTGCCAGCAGCTACACACTCCAGGGGGCCGGGAATGAGCAGTTCTTC	CASSYTLQGAGNEQFF
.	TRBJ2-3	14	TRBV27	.	TGTGCCAGCAGTTTATCGGGGGGCTGGGATACGCAGTATTTT	CASSLSGGWDTQYF
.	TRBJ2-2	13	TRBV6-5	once	TGTGCCACCCGAAGCCGGGGGACCGGGGAGCTGTTTTTT	CATRSRGTGELFF
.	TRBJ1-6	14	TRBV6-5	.	TGTGCCAGCAGCCCGACGGACAAACGATCACCCCTCCACTTT	CASSPTDKRSPLHF
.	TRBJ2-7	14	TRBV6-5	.	TGTGCCAGCAGCCCCGTCGGGGAGTCCTACGAGCAGTACTTC	CASSPVGESYEQYF
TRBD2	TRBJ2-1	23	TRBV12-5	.	TGTGCTAGTGGTTTAGCTTCCTCCAAGACTAGCGGGAGTAAGGGCAGCTCCTACAATGAGCAGTTCTTC	CASGLASSKTSGSKGSSYNEQFF
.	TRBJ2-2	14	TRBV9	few	TGTGCCAGCAGCGTAATCATGAACACCGGGGAGCTGTTTTTT	CASSVIMNTGELFF
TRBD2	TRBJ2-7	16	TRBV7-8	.	TGTGCCAGCAGCGCCCGACTAGCGGGAGATCCCTACGAGCAGTACTTC	CASSARLAGDPYEQYF
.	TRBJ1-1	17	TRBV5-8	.	TGTGCCAGCAGCTTGGCCCTCGGAACGAGGCAGGGGTCTGAAGCTTTCTTT	CASSLALGTRQGSEAFF
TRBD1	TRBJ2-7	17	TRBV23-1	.	TGCGCCAGCGGGCATATACCGGGACAGGGAGGCGGTTACGAGCAGTACTTC	CASGHIPGQGGGYEQYF
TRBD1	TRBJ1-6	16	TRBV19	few	TGTGCCAGTAGCGCCGGGACAGGGATCTATAATTCACCCCTCCACTTT	CASSAGTGIYNSPLHF
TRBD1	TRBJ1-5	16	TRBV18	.	TGTGCCAGCTCATTAGCAAGCCGACAGGGCGATCAGCCCCAGCATTTT	CASSLASRQGDQPQHF
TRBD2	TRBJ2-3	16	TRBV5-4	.	TGTGCCAGCAGCTTGGAGCGGGGGTCAAGCACAGATACGCAGTATTTT	CASSLERGSSTDTQYF
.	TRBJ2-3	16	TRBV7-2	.	TGTGCCAGCAGCCCCCGGAGGGCATGGGGATCAGATACGCAGTATTTT	CASSPRRAWGSDTQYF
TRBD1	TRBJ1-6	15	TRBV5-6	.	TGTGCCAGCAGCTTTGACAGGGGGCCGGGTTCACCCCTCCACTTT	CASSFDRGPGSPLHF
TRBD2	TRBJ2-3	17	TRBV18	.	TGTGCCAGCTCACAAATCACACTAGCGGGAGATGGAGATACGCAGTATTTT	CASSQITLAGDGDTQYF
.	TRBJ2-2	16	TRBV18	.	TGTGCCAGCTCACCACCCAGGGCGGCGAACACCGGGGAGCTGTTTTTT	CASSPPRAANTGELFF
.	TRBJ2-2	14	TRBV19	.	TGTGCCAGTAGTACACTAGGTAACACCGGGGAGCTGTTTTTT	CASSTLGNTGELFF
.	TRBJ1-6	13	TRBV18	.	TGTGCCAGCTCACCGCAGGAGGGATCACCCCTCCACTTT	CASSPQEGSPLHF
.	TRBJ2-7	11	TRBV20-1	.	TGCAGTGCTAGCGGCCCCTACGAGCAGTACTTC	CSASGPYEQYF
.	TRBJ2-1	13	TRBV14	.	TGTGCCAGCAGCTTTCAGGGTGCCCCGGCCCAGTTCTTC	CASSFQGAPAQFF
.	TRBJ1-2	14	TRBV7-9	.	TGTGCCAGCAGCTTAGGTGGGGGTGGATATGGCTACACCTTC	CASSLGGGGYGYTF
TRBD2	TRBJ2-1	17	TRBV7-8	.	TGTGCCAGCAGCATCGGGACTAGCGGGAGGGGTGGTCATGAGCAGTTCTTC	CASSIGTSGRGGHEQFF
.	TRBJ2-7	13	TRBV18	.	TGTGCCAGCTCACACGCGTCTAAGACAGAGCAGTACTTC	CASSHASKTEQYF
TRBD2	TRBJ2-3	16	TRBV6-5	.	TGTGCCAGCAGTTTAACGATAGCGGGGGGCACAGATACGCAGTATTTT	CASSLTIAGGTDTQYF
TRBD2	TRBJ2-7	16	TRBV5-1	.	TGCGCCAGCAGCTTGGGGACTAGCGGGATGCCCTACGAGCAGTACTTC	CASSLGTSGMPYEQYF
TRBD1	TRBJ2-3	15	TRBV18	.	TGTGCCAGCTCACCACAGGGGGCCGGCACAGATACGCAGTATTTT	CASSPQGAGTDTQYF
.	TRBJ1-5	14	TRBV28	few	TGTGCCAGCGGAGGCAGGGGCCCGTGGCAGCCCCAGCATTTT	CASGGRGPWQPQHF
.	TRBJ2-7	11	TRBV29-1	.	TGCAGCGTTGTTGGGAAGAACGAGCAGTACTTC	CSVVGKNEQYF